The subject of this entry is one T cell receptor beta chain. Its specificity is not known. V was pared by 5 bases and J by 5 bases, with 15 bases of the junction left unmatched. The CDR3 runs to 16 residues. Germline V gene data show CDR1 as SGHVS and CDR2 as FNYEAQ. The protocol was immunoSEQ multiplex PCR, while the TCRdb copy is restricted to in-frame clones and leaves out a portion. The top ten hold 21% of the sample, which has about 19,000 clones, 83% seen once. The record originates from a study of OX40 agonist ivuxolimab in advanced cancers. The overall study: Hepatocellular carcinoma, melanoma, renal cell or head and neck cancer was diagnosed in the dose-escalation patients. Study-wide points: The average count of expanded clones was higher among CD8+ T cells than among CD4+. The study observed clonal expansion of CD4+ and CD8+ blood T cells by week 6 at 0.1 to 3.0 mg/kg.

This clonotype was sampled from an adult with an advanced solid tumor such as melanoma, head and neck, liver or kidney cancer. The specimen comprised CD4+ or CD8+ T cells sorted from blood, sampled in a trial of the OX40 agonist ivuxolimab. This rearrangement joins TRBV7-6 to TRBJ2-7; 7 bases are shared with TRBD2. In nucleotides, the CDR3 is TGTGCCAGCAGCCCCAAAGTGGGCGGGAGATCGGACGAGCAGTACTTC. Protein sequence: CASSPKVGGRSDEQYF.